Each of the 20 T cell receptor beta chains below was sequenced from the same sample in a study of blood T cell repertoires in COVID-19. TCRdb's copy holds only in-frame clones and misses some; the assay was immunoSEQ multiplex PCR. The sample lists about 100,000 clones, around four fifths occurring once. Sequenced input: peripheral blood. Receptors were obtained from a middle-aged man with active or convalescent COVID-19.

The V call is TRBV3-1 (or the pseudogene TRBV3-2), the J call TRBJ1-1; D might be TRBD1 (5 bases). CDR3 length: 13 residues. Trimming stripped 4 bases from V and 8 bases from J, with 14 bases between. The germline V gene encodes CDR1 LGHDT and CDR2 YNNKEL (reference sequence). The CDR3 DNA follows: TGTGCCAGCAGCCGGGGGGAGGCTCACGAAGCTTTCTTT. Translated, it gives CASSRGEAHEAFF.

The chain joins TRBV24-1 to TRBJ1-4, with 10 bases that match TRBD1. This CDR3 has 14 amino acids. With 4 bases clipped from V and 7 bases from J, the junction kept 2 bases outside the gene matches. Germline-derived CDR1 and CDR2 are KGHDR and SFDVKD. CDR3 region: CATSEGQGREKLFF. In DNA, the CDR3 is TGTGCCACCAGTGAGGGACAGGGGCGTGAAAAACTGTTTTTT.

The chain has TRBV9 and TRBJ1-1, with D possibly being TRBD1 (5 bases). Trimming stripped 3 bases from V and 10 bases from J, with 13 bases between. CDR3 size: 12 residues. Looked up from germline, CDR1 is SGDLS and CDR2 is YYNGEE. CDR3 DNA sequence: TGTGCCAGCAGCGCATCCGGGAGGGGAGCTTTCTTT. Residues: CASSASGRGAFF.

CDR3 sequence reads: CASSLPRESVTGELFF. The CDR3 coding sequence is TGTGCCAGCAGCTTGCCGCGGGAATCGGTCACCGGGGAGCTGTTTTTT. The rearrangement joins TRBV5-4 to TRBJ2-2; perhaps TRBD2 as D (6 bases). From germline, CDR1 is SGHNT and CDR2 YYREEE (reference sequence). The CDR3 length is 16 residues. V lost 1 base to trimming and J lost 4 bases, with 14 bases between them.

The CDR3 protein is CASSFGMAETQYF. The CDR3 coding sequence is TGTGCCAGCAGCTTCGGGATGGCCGAGACCCAGTACTTC. V usage is TRBV7-2 and J usage is TRBJ2-5, with D perhaps TRBD2 (5 bases). Looked up from germline, CDR1 is SGHTA and CDR2 is FQGNSA. The length of the CDR3 is 13 residues. V was shortened by 3 bases and J by 5 bases, with 10 bases between the two germline ends.

The chain recombines TRBV2 with TRBJ1-1; no reliable D call. Germline CDR1 SNHLY, CDR2 FYNNEI. Trimming shortened V by 3 bases and J by 0 bases, and 8 bases separated the two germline ends. This CDR3 contains 14 residues. This CDR3 is CASSEARLNTEAFF. The CDR3 bases are TGTGCCAGCAGTGAGGCCAGGCTGAACACTGAAGCTTTCTTT.

The rearrangement joins TRBV11-2 to TRBJ2-1; D gene unclear. The germline CDR1 and CDR2 sequences are SGHAT and FQNNGV. CDR3 size: 13 residues. V lost 0 bases, J lost 12 bases, and 12 bases lay in between. The CDR3 region has the DNA TGTGCCAGCAGCTTAGAAACCCCGGTCGGGCAGTTCTTC. This translates into CASSLETPVGQFF.

J is TRBJ1-2 and V is TRBV2, with TRBD1 identical over 7 bases. The CDR3 loop spans 14 amino acids. CDR1 is SNHLY and CDR2 is FYNNEI in the germline V gene. Losses at the gene ends were 2 bases for V and 8 bases for J; bases not matched to a gene: 8. The CDR3 DNA reads TGTGCCAGCAGTGAAAACAGGGGAGGTGGCGGCTACACCTTC. Its translation: CASSENRGGGGYTF.

This clone was seen more than once but under ten times. The gene calls are TRBV19 and TRBJ1-1; tentative D call: TRBD1 (6 bases). This CDR3 region has 16 residues. The V gene lost 7 bases and the J gene lost 0 bases, with 18 bases spanning the gap. CDR1 LNHDA and CDR2 SQIVND come from the germline V gene (reference sequence). CDR3 nucleotides: TGTGCCAGTAACGTCTTGGACAGTGCCATGAACACTGAAGCTTTCTTT. Amino acid sequence: CASNVLDSAMNTEAFF.

The chain has TRBV4-1 and TRBJ1-1, with 8 bases matching TRBD1. Per the germline V gene, CDR1 is MGHRA and CDR2 is YSYEKL. This CDR3 has 15 residues. Unmatched junction bases numbered 8, after V lost 3 bases and J lost 5 bases. In nucleotides, the CDR3 is TGCGCCAGCAGCCAGGAGGACAGGGCGAGGACTGAAGCTTTCTTT. The encoded protein is CASSQEDRARTEAFF.

The V gene is TRBV2, the J gene TRBJ2-1; no reliable D call. This CDR3 is built from 12 residues. Trimming pared 4 bases from V and 6 bases from J, leaving 7 bases between. Looked up from germline, CDR1 is SNHLY and CDR2 is FYNNEI. In nucleotides, the CDR3 is TGTGCCAGCAGTGGTGGCGGCAATGAGCAGTTCTTC. It yields the protein CASSGGGNEQFF.

This chain connects TRBV19 to TRBJ1-5; 7 bases match TRBD1. The CDR3 totals 15 residues. Germline trimming cut 4 bases from V and 6 bases from J; bases unmatched to any gene: 9. Germline V lookup: CDR1 LNHDA, CDR2 SQIVND (reference sequence). The CDR3 DNA follows: TGTGCCAGTAGTAGGGGAGACAGGGTAAGTCAGCCCCAGCATTTT. Translating it yields CASSRGDRVSQPQHF.

The rearrangement links TRBV18 to TRBJ2-7; 9 bases fit TRBD1. The CDR3 is 14 amino acids. V was pared by 8 bases and J by 4 bases, with 9 bases of the junction left unmatched. Germline V gene lookup returns CDR1 KGHSH and CDR2 LQKENI. The CDR3 reads CASATRQGEYEQYF. DNA for the CDR3: TGTGCCAGCGCGACTCGACAGGGGGAATACGAGCAGTACTTC.

A single count supports this clone. V gene TRBV9 combines with J gene TRBJ2-3, with 8 nucleotides matching TRBD2. CDR1 is SGDLS, CDR2 YYNGEE, per germline. The trim removed 4 bases at V and 5 bases at J, leaving 9 bases unmatched. CDR3 length: 15 residues. The CDR3 nucleotides read TGTGCCAGCAGCTCCACGGCGCTAGCGGGAGATACGCAGTATTTT. It codes for CASSSTALAGDTQYF.

The chain uses TRBV24-1 and TRBJ1-4; D gene uncertain. The V and J ends lost 5 bases and 7 bases respectively, with 10 bases between them. Germline V CDR1 and CDR2: KGHDR, SFDVKD. This CDR3 has 13 amino acids. This CDR3 reads CATSAAGGEKLFF. DNA of the CDR3: TGTGCCACCAGTGCGGCAGGTGGTGAAAAACTGTTTTTT.

This clone was seen only once. The genes are TRBV5-1 and TRBJ1-4; 7 nucleotides agree with TRBD1. Germline lookup yields CDR1 SGHRS and CDR2 YFSETQ. The V segment lost 3 bases and the J segment 4 bases; nucleotides outside the gene matches: 9. This CDR3 has 16 residues. CDR3 coding DNA: TGCGCCAGCAGCTGGACCGGGACAGAGCATAATGAAAAACTGTTTTTT. This translates into CASSWTGTEHNEKLFF.

The chain carries TRBV24-1 and TRBJ2-1; 12 bases line up with TRBD1. Looked up from germline, CDR1 is KGHDR and CDR2 is SFDVKD. Trimming removed 4 bases from V and 9 bases from J; junction bases left unmatched: 21. CDR3 length: 20 amino acids. The CDR3 nucleotides read TGTGCCACCAGTGAAACCCCGGGACAGGGGGCCAGCGGGAGTTACGGTGAGCAGTTCTTC. Translation gives CATSETPGQGASGSYGEQFF.

V usage is TRBV19 and J usage is TRBJ2-7; TRBD1 matches 10 bases. Germline V gives CDR1 LNHDA, CDR2 SQIVND (reference sequence). The V and J ends lost 3 bases and 2 bases, in that order; junction bases with no gene match: 4. This CDR3 is 15 amino acids long. CDR3 sequence (DNA): TGTGCCAGTAGTATTCCGGGACAGGGGACCTACGAGCAGTACTTC. Amino acids: CASSIPGQGTYEQYF.

The rearrangement links TRBV6-5 to TRBJ1-3, with 8 bases fitting TRBD1. The CDR3 has 15 amino acids. Unmatched junction bases numbered 11, after V lost 6 bases and J lost 7 bases. Germline V gene lookup returns CDR1 MNHEY and CDR2 SVGAGI. The CDR3 DNA reads as TGTGCCAGCAGAGACGGGACAGGTGGATGGAACACCATATATTTT. Translation gives CASRDGTGGWNTIYF.

V and J are TRBV6-5 and TRBJ1-2; D uncertain. The germline gives CDR1 MNHEY, CDR2 SVGAGI. The CDR3 has 16 amino acids. The V end lost 0 bases, the J end lost 1 base, and 12 bases lay between the germline ends. DNA for the CDR3: TGTGCCAGCAGTTACTCGAATTCCCCGGTTAACTATGGCTACACCTTC. Protein: CASSYSNSPVNYGYTF.